Below are 29 T cell receptor beta chains sequenced from a single sample in a study of blood T cells in healthy people across ages. Together with a sample-barcoded 5' primer, a J-beta primer mix was included in a second PCR lasting about 6 to 11 cycles. TCRdb itself ran the 5' RACE reads through MiXCR, one entry per CDR3 protein. This sample has about 780,000 distinct CDR3 sequences, with 62% found just once. The source material was blood. These receptors were collected from a man younger than 45 in good health.

This chain links TRBV7-9 with TRBJ2-1; 8 positions match TRBD1. This CDR3 comprises 17 residues. J lost 4 bases, V lost 5 bases, and 13 bases had no gene match. Looked up from germline, CDR1 is SEHNR and CDR2 is FQNEAQ (reference sequence). The CDR3 spells CASSRGFSRGQYNEQFF. DNA for the CDR3: TGTGCCAGCAGCCGCGGGTTCTCCAGGGGGCAATACAATGAGCAGTTCTTC.

The chain recombines TRBV6-1 with TRBJ2-5, with 12 positions matching TRBD1. Germline V gene lookup returns CDR1 MNHNS and CDR2 SASEGT. The CDR3 runs 18 residues. V trimming: 4 bases; J trimming: 1 base; junction bases outside the gene matches: 10. This chain's CDR3 is CASSAPPGQGAIQETQYF. In DNA form, the CDR3 reads TGTGCCAGCAGTGCACCGCCGGGACAGGGGGCGATCCAAGAGACCCAGTACTTC.

The V gene is TRBV27, the J gene TRBJ2-1; a weak D match, TRBD2 (5 bases). The J call may be incorrect, as the DNA end agrees better with TRBJ2-7. This CDR3 contains 15 residues. The germline gives CDR1 MNHEY, CDR2 SMNVEV (reference sequence). The chain's CDR3 is CASSLTGSSYNEQYF. CDR3 sequence (DNA): TGTGCCAGCAGTTTAACGGGGAGCTCCTACAATGAGCAGTACTTC.

The chain's CDR3 is CASSFYGGQGYEQYF. The CDR3 DNA is TGCGCCAGCAGCTTCTACGGCGGACAGGGGTACGAGCAGTACTTC. V and J are TRBV5-1 and TRBJ2-7; TRBD1 matches at 9 bases. This CDR3 spans 15 amino acids. Germline CDR1 is SGHRS and CDR2 is YFSETQ. J gave up 4 bases and V 2 bases, and 7 bases lay outside the gene matches.

This clonotype has a handful of counts. The chain joins TRBV12-3 or TRBV12-4 to TRBJ2-1; D gene uncertain. The CDR3 loop spans 15 amino acids. The germline V and J ends were trimmed by 5 bases and 2 bases, with 13 bases remaining between them. The chain's CDR3 is CASSPLAATYNEQFF. The CDR3 DNA follows: TGTGCCAGCAGTCCCCTCGCGGCTACCTACAATGAGCAGTTCTTC.

The rearrangement joins TRBV12-3 or TRBV12-4 to TRBJ2-3; 16 bases fit TRBD2. The V gene end was trimmed by 8 bases and the J gene end by 3 bases; junction bases not matched to a gene: 5. The CDR3 is made up of 16 amino acids. The CDR3 region is CASGTSGRVITDTQYF. The CDR3 DNA is TGTGCCAGCGGGACTAGCGGGAGGGTTATAACAGATACGCAGTATTTT.

The chain links TRBV27 to TRBJ2-7; TRBD1 might be the D (6 bases). Germline loops: CDR1 MNHEY, CDR2 SMNVEV (reference sequence). The CDR3 runs to 15 residues. V lost 0 bases and J 2 bases, leaving 11 bases between the germline ends. CDR3 bases: TGTGCCAGCAGTTTATCCGGTACAGGGCCCTACGAGCAGTACTTC. Amino acids: CASSLSGTGPYEQYF.

This clonotype has more than one count but fewer than ten. Its ends do not fully match the called genes, so a read error is possible. This chain joins TRBV7-2 and TRBJ1-1; possible D gene TRBD1, 6 bases. Germline assignment: CDR1 SGHTA and CDR2 FQGNSA. This CDR3 has 15 residues. CDR3 region: CASSWGAGMNTEAFF. DNA of the CDR3: TGTGCCAGCAGCTGGGGGGCGGGAATGAATACTGAAGCTTTCTTT.

This clonotype was observed a handful of times. This sequence joins TRBV28 and TRBJ1-2, with D unclear. The CDR3 covers 11 residues. Between the trimmed V and J ends, which lost 1 base and 4 bases, there was a span of 1 base. Germline assignment: CDR1 MDHEN and CDR2 SYDVKM. CDR3 sequence reads: CASSLSYGYTF. DNA for the CDR3: TGTGCCAGCAGTTTATCCTATGGCTACACCTTC.

The chain couples TRBV10-3 to TRBJ2-7, with D perhaps TRBD1 (6 bases). The CDR3 is 15 residues long. The V and J ends lost 3 bases and 1 base respectively, with 13 bases between them. The germline V gene has CDR1 ENHRY and CDR2 SYGVKD. CDR3 coding DNA: TGTGCCATCAGTGAAGGAAGCAGGGGATCCTACGAGCAGTACTTC. Residues: CAISEGSRGSYEQYF.

The chain's CDR3 is CAIKGGQETQYF. The DNA of the CDR3 is TGTGCCATCAAAGGGGGGCAAGAGACCCAGTACTTC. The rearrangement joins TRBV10-3 to TRBJ2-5; D tentatively fits TRBD1 or TRBD2 (6 bases each). The germline gives CDR1 ENHRY, CDR2 SYGVKD. V lost 7 bases to trimming and J lost 2 bases, with 8 bases between them. The CDR3 is made up of 12 amino acids.

The chain recombines TRBV9 with TRBJ2-4; 7 nucleotides match TRBD1. The J call is uncertain, as TRBJ2-5 better fits the DNA end. The CDR3 has 14 amino acids. Germline V CDR1 and CDR2: SGDLS, YYNGEE. CDR3 nucleotide sequence: TGTGCCAGCAGCGCGGGACAGAGACAAGAGACCCAGTACTTC. Translated, it gives CASSAGQRQETQYF.

Details on this clonotype: Being one base from a much bigger clone, this may be a read error. This chain links TRBV28 with TRBJ2-7; D is undetermined. CDR1 MDHEN and CDR2 SYDVKM come from the germline V gene. Trimming pared 7 bases from V and 3 bases from J, leaving 13 bases between. This CDR3 has 13 amino acids. Here the CDR3 DNA reads TGTGCCAGCACAAGCTCGAACAGCTACGAGCAGTACTTC. Its protein is CASTSSNSYEQYF.

The genes are TRBV20-1 and TRBJ2-3, with D perhaps matching TRBD2 (7 bases). Germline CDR1 is DFQATT and CDR2 is SNEGSKA (reference sequence). The CDR3 loop spans 15 amino acids. The ends were cut back, 1 base at V and 2 bases at J, with 13 bases in the middle. CDR3 loop: CSARGEGGNTDTQYF. In DNA form, the CDR3 reads TGCAGTGCTAGAGGGGAGGGGGGGAACACAGATACGCAGTATTTT.

This chain connects TRBV6-5 to TRBJ1-2; D is perhaps TRBD1 (5 bases). In germline, CDR1 is MNHEY, CDR2 SVGAGI. V was pared by 0 bases and J by 4 bases, with 12 bases between. The CDR3 covers 15 residues. CDR3 residues: CASSYSTGDIYGYTF. CDR3 sequence (DNA): TGTGCCAGCAGTTACTCGACGGGGGATATCTATGGCTACACCTTC.

J is TRBJ1-2 and V is TRBV6-5; 8 bases agree with TRBD1. This CDR3 has 14 residues. The trim removed 5 bases at V and 2 bases at J, leaving 4 bases unmatched. Germline loops: CDR1 MNHEY, CDR2 SVGAGI. CDR3 bases: TGTGCCAGCAGTATCCGGACAGGGAACTATGGCTACACCTTC. This codes for CASSIRTGNYGYTF.

The V call is TRBV4-2, the J call TRBJ2-1, with 7 bases that match TRBD2. V lost 4 bases, J lost 4 bases, and 13 bases stayed unmatched. Germline CDR1 and CDR2: LGHNA and YNFKEQ. The CDR3 covers 17 residues. Here the CDR3 DNA reads TGTGCCAGCAGCCCCACGTGGGGTCTAGCGGATTACAATGAGCAGTTCTTC. This sequence encodes CASSPTWGLADYNEQFF.

The chain carries TRBV30 and TRBJ1-1; no reliable D call. The V end lost 0 bases, the J end lost 2 bases, and 13 bases lay between the germline ends. Germline-derived CDR1 and CDR2 are GTSNPN and SVGIG (reference sequence). The CDR3 runs 15 residues. The CDR3 nucleotides read TGTGCCTGGAGTGTATACAGATACTCAAACACTGAAGCTTTCTTT. Translation: CAWSVYRYSNTEAFF.

This clonotype has more than one count but fewer than ten. This chain joins TRBV28 and TRBJ2-1, with a tentative D call TRBD2 (5 bases). V lost 1 base and J lost 1, with 11 bases in between. The CDR3 sequence is 16 residues long. CDR1 is MDHEN, CDR2 SYDVKM, per germline. CDR3 in amino acids: CASSLFSGRSYNEQFF. CDR3 DNA: TGTGCCAGCAGTTTATTCAGCGGAAGGTCCTACAATGAGCAGTTCTTC. The whole variable domain, remainder taken from reference TRBV28 and TRBJ2-1, is DVKVTQSSRYLVKRTGEKVFLECVQDMDHENMFWYRQDPGLGLRLIYFSYDVKMKEKGDIPEGYSVSREKKERFSLILESASTNQTSMYLCASSLFSGRSYNEQFFGPGTRLTVL.

V usage is TRBV20-1 and J usage is TRBJ2-4, with TRBD2 identical over 12 bases. The J call is in doubt because the DNA end fits TRBJ2-7 better. Germline V gene lookup returns CDR1 DFQATT and CDR2 SNEGSKA (reference sequence). The CDR3 consists of 16 residues. The CDR3 DNA is TGCAGTGCTAAAAGCCCACTAGCGGGGGGCCCCGACGAGCAGTACTTC. Protein sequence: CSAKSPLAGGPDEQYF.

The chain has TRBV5-4 and TRBJ2-1; TRBD1 agrees at 8 bases. From germline, CDR1 is SGHNT and CDR2 YYREEE (reference sequence). V lost 2 bases, J lost 7 bases, and 8 bases stayed unmatched. The CDR3 is 15 amino acids. This chain's CDR3 is CASSFPQGAMNEQFF. DNA for the CDR3: TGTGCCAGCAGCTTTCCCCAGGGGGCTATGAATGAGCAGTTCTTC.

The chain has TRBV4-3 and TRBJ1-4; D is undetermined. The CDR3 loop spans 15 amino acids. V gave up 0 bases and J gave up 8 bases, with 13 bases separating them. Germline CDR1 LGHNA, CDR2 YSLEER. The CDR3, as DNA: TGCGCCAGCAGCCAAGAAAGCCGTTCGTGGGAAAAACTGTTTTTT. It yields the protein CASSQESRSWEKLFF.

Regarding this clonotype: A read error may account for a junction end that differs from germline. The V call is TRBV2, the J call TRBJ2-6, with TRBD1 as a possible D gene (5 bases). Germline V gene data show CDR1 as SNHLY and CDR2 as FYNNEI. The CDR3 loop spans 15 amino acids. CDR3 sequence reads: CASLELGTGANVLTF. For the CDR3, the DNA is TGTGCCAGCCTCGAATTGGGTACTGGGGCCAACGTCTTGACTTTC.

V is TRBV10-3 and J is TRBJ2-5, with D hard to call. The CDR3 runs 14 residues. V lost 10 bases and J 3 bases, leaving 18 bases between the germline ends. Germline-derived CDR1 and CDR2 are ENHRY and SYGVKD. The CDR3 loop reads CATNEPPSKETQYF. CDR3 nucleotides: TGTGCCACCAACGAACCCCCCTCCAAAGAGACCCAGTACTTC.

The chain employs TRBV5-1 and TRBJ2-5; 8 nucleotides align to TRBD1. V lost 0 bases, J lost 5 bases, and 9 bases stayed unmatched. This CDR3 has 16 amino acids. The germline gives CDR1 SGHRS, CDR2 YFSETQ. CDR3 sequence (DNA): TGCGCCAGCAGCTTGGAGAGACAGGGGAAGTCCGAGACCCAGTACTTC. It translates to CASSLERQGKSETQYF.

This clonotype was picked up a small number of times. At one of its ends the junction is not consistent with the germline gene, which may arise from a read error. The CDR3 bases are TGTGCCGGGAGTGTAATTCGCTTCTACACCTTC. Its translation is CAGSVIRFYTF. The chain links TRBV30 to TRBJ1-2; D is unclear. This CDR3 region has 11 residues. Germline CDR1 and CDR2: GTSNPN and SVGIG (reference sequence).

This clonotype occurred once. The chain employs TRBV5-1 and TRBJ2-1, with D uncertain. V gave up 0 bases and J gave up 0 bases, with 7 bases separating them. In germline, CDR1 is SGHRS, CDR2 YFSETQ. The CDR3 runs to 15 residues. The DNA of the CDR3 is TGCGCCAGCAGCTTGGTGGATAACTCCTACAATGAGCAGTTCTTC. Protein sequence: CASSLVDNSYNEQFF.

This clonotype was seen more than once but under ten times. The J gene is TRBJ2-5, the V gene TRBV9, with 12 nucleotides matching TRBD2. The CDR3 spans 18 residues. V lost 0 bases, J lost 0 bases, and 6 bases stayed unmatched. Germline loops: CDR1 SGDLS, CDR2 YYNGEE. The DNA of the CDR3 is TGTGCCAGCAGCGTAGCAACTAGCGGGGGGCCGTACCAAGAGACCCAGTACTTC. Translating it yields CASSVATSGGPYQETQYF.

For the CDR3, the DNA is TGTGCCAGCAGATTGGACAGCCTCTATGGCTACACCTTC. It translates to CASRLDSLYGYTF. The chain is built from TRBV6-5 and TRBJ1-2; possible D gene TRBD1, 6 bases. With 6 bases removed from V and 4 bases from J, the gap between germline ends came to 12 bases. This CDR3 is 13 amino acids long. Germline CDR1 MNHEY, CDR2 SVGAGI.